This record looks at one TCR beta chain sequence and its context. The data were taken from a study of cytomegalovirus exposure and HLA in healthy donors. It was with 60 Vbeta and 13 Jbeta primers that the PCR ran. The table came from immunoSEQ multiplex PCR; TCRdb's copy has only in-frame clones and leaves some out. The sample records roughly 100,000 clones, 76% being singletons. The J segment lost 4 bases and the V segment lost 8 bases, leaving 3 bases of the junction unmatched. The length of the CDR3 is 13 residues. Germline assignment: CDR1 SGHTA and CDR2 FQGNSA. The gene calls are TRBV7-2 and TRBJ2-1; 9 bases map to TRBD1. The source of this sequence is a man between 35 and 55 years old in good health and CMV-seropositive. Sequencing used PBMCs. DNA for the CDR3: TGTGCCAGCGGGGACAGGGTATACAATGAGCAGTTCTTC. It encodes CASGDRVYNEQFF.